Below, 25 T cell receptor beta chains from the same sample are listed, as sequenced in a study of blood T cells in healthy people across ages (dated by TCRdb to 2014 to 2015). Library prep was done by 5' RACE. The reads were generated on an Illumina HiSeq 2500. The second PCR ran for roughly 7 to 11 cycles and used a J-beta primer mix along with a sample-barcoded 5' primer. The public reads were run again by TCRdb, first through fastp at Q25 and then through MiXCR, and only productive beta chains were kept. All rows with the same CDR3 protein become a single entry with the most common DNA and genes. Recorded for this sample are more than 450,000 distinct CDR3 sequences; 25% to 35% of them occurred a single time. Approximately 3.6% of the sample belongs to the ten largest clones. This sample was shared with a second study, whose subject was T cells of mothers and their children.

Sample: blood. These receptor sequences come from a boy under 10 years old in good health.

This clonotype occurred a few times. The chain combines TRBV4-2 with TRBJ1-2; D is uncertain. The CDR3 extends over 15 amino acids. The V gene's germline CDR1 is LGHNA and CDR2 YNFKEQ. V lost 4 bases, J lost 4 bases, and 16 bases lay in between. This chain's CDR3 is CASSPLGQDFYGYTF. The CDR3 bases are TGTGCCAGCAGCCCCCTAGGGCAGGACTTCTATGGCTACACCTTC.

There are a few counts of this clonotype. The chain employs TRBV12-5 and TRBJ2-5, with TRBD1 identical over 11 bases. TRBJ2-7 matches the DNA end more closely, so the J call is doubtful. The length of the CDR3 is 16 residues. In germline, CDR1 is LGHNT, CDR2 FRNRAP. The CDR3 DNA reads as TGTGCTAGTGGTTTCCCATACGGACAGGGGGCCGACGAGCAGTACTTC. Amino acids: CASGFPYGQGADEQYF.

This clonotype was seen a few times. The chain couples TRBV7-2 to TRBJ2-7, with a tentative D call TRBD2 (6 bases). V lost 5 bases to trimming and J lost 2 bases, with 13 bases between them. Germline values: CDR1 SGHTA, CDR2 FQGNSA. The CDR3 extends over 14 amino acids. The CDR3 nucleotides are TGTGCCAGCAGCGCCCAGCGGGTCGCCTACGAGCAGTACTTC. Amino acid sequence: CASSAQRVAYEQYF. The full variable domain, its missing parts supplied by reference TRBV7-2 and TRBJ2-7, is GAGVSQSPSNKVTEKGKDVELRCDPISGHTALYWYRQSLGQGLEFLIYFQGNSAPDKSGLPSDRFSAERTGGSVSTLTIQRTQQEDSAVYLCASSAQRVAYEQYFGPGTRLTVT.

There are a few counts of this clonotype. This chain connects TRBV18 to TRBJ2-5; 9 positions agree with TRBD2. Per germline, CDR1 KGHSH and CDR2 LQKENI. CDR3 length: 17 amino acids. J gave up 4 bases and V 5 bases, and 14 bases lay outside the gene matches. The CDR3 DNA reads TGTGCCAGCTCATCTCAGGTCGCTCGCGGGAGGGGAGAGACCCAGTACTTC. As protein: CASSSQVARGRGETQYF.

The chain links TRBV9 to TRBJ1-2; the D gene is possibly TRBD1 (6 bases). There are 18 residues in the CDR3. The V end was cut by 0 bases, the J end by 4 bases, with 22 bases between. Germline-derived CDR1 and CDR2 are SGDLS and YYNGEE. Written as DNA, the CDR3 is TGTGCCAGCAGCGTAGCTCACAGGGAGGAGGAAGTTGGCTATGGCTACACCTTC. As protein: CASSVAHREEEVGYGYTF.

This CDR3 is CASSPDRNQETQYF. The CDR3 region has the DNA TGTGCCAGCAGCCCGGACCGCAACCAAGAGACCCAGTACTTC. The V and J genes are TRBV7-9 and TRBJ2-5; D remains ambiguous. V lost 5 bases and J lost 0, with 10 bases in between. CDR1 and CDR2 (germline): SEHNR, FQNEAQ (reference sequence). The CDR3 runs 14 residues.

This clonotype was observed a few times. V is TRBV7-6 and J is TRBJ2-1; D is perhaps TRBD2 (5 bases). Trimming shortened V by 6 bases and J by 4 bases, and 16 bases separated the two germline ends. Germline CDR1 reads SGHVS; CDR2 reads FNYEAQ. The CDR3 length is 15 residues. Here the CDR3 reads CASSPPLSGYNEQFF. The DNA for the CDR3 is TGTGCCAGCAGTCCCCCCCTGAGCGGATACAATGAGCAGTTCTTC.

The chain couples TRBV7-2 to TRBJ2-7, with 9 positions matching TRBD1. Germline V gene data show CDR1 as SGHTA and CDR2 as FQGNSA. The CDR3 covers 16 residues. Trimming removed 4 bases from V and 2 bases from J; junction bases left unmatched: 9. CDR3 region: CASSSPWGDRAYEQYF. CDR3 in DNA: TGTGCCAGCAGCTCCCCTTGGGGGGACAGGGCCTACGAGCAGTACTTC.

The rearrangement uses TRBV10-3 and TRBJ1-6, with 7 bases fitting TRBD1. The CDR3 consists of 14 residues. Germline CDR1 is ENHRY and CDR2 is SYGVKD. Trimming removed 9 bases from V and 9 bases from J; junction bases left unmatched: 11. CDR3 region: CAISLGTETSPLHF. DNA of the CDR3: TGTGCCATATCACTAGGGACAGAAACTTCACCCCTCCACTTT.

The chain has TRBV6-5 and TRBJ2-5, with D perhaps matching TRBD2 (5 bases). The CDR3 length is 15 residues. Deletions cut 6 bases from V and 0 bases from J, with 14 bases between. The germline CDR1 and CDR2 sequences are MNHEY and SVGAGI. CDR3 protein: CASRGSSSDQETQYF. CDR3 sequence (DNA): TGTGCCAGCAGGGGAAGTAGTAGCGACCAAGAGACCCAGTACTTC.

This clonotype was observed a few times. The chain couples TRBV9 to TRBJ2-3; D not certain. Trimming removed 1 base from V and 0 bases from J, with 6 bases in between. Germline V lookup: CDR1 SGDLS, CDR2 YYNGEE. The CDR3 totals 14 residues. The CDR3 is CASSVSSSTDTQYF. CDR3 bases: TGTGCCAGCAGCGTAAGTTCTAGCACAGATACGCAGTATTTT. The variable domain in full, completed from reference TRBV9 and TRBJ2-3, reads DSGVTQTPKHLITATGQRVTLRCSPRSGDLSVYWYQQSLDQGLQFLIQYYNGEERAKGNILERFSAQQFPDLHSELNLSSLELGDSALYFCASSVSSSTDTQYFGPGTRLTVL.

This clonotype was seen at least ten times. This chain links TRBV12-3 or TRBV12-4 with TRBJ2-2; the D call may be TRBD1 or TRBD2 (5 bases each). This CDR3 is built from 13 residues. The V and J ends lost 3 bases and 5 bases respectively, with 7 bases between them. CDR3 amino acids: CASSFWGTGELFF. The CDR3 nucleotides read TGTGCCAGCAGTTTTTGGGGGACCGGGGAGCTGTTTTTT.

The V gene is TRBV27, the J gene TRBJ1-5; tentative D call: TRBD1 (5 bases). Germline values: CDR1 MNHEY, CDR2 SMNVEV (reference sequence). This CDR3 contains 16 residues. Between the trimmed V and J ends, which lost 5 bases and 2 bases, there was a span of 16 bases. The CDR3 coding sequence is TGTGCCAGCAGTCCCCTCAGGAGGGGTGGCAATCAGCCCCAGCATTTT. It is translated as CASSPLRRGGNQPQHF.

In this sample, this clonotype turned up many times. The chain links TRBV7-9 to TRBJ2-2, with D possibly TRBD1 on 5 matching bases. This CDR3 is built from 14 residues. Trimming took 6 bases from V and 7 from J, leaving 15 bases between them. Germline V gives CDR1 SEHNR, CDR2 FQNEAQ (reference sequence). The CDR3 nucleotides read TGTGCCAGCAGTCTCATTCAAACAGGCGGGGAGCTGTTTTTT. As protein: CASSLIQTGGELFF.

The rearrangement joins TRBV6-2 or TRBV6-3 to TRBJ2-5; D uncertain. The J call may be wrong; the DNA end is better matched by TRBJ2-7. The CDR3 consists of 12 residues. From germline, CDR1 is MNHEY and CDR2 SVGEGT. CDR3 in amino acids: CASSRVYYEQYF. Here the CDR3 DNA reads TGTGCCAGCAGTAGGGTGTACTACGAGCAGTACTTC.

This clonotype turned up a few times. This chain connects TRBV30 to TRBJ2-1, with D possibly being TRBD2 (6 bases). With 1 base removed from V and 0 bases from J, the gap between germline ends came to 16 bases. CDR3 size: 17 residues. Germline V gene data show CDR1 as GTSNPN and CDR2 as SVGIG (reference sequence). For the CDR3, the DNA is TGTGCCTGGAGTGCGGCCAAGCGGGTATTCTCCTACAATGAGCAGTTCTTC. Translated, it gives CAWSAAKRVFSYNEQFF.

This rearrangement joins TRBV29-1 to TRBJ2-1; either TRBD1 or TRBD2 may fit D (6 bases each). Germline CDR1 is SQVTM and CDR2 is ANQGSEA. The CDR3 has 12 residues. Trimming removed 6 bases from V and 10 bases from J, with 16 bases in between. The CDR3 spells CSVGAGGIEQFF. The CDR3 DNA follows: TGCAGCGTGGGGGCGGGCGGGATCGAGCAGTTCTTC.

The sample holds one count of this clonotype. DNA for the CDR3: TGCAGTGCTAGGCGGGAGTACGACAATGAGCAGTTCTTC. Encoded protein: CSARREYDNEQFF. The rearrangement links TRBV20-1 to TRBJ2-1, with 7 positions matching TRBD2. The CDR3 has 13 amino acids. CDR1 and CDR2 from the germline V gene are DFQATT and SNEGSKA (reference sequence). V shed 3 bases and J 5 bases; nucleotides not matched to a gene: 4.

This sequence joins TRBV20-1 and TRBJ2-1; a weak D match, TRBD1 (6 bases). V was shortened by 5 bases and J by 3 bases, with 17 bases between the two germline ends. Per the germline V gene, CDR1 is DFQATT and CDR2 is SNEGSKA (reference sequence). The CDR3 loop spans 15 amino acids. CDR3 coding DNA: TGCAGTGCTGGACCACTAGTAGGGGGCTACAATGAGCAGTTCTTC. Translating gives CSAGPLVGGYNEQFF.

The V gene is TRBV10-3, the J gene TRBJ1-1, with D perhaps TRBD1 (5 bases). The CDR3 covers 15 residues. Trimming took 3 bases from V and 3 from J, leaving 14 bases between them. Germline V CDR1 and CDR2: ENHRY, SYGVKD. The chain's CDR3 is CAISDRNGGDTEAFF. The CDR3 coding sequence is TGTGCCATCAGTGACCGTAACGGGGGGGACACTGAAGCTTTCTTT.

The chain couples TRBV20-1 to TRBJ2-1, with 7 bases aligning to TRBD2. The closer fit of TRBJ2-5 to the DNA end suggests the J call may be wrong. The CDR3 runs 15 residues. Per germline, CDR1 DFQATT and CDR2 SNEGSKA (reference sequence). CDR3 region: CSATVASGNQETQYF. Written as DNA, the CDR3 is TGCAGTGCTACGGTCGCTAGCGGAAATCAAGAGACCCAGTACTTC.

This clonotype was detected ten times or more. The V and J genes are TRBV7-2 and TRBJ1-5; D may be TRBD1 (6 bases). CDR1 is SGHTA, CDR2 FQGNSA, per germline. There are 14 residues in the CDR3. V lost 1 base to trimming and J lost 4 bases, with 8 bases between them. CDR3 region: CASSLGRGNQPQHF. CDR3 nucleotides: TGTGCCAGCAGCTTAGGGAGGGGGAATCAGCCCCAGCATTTT.

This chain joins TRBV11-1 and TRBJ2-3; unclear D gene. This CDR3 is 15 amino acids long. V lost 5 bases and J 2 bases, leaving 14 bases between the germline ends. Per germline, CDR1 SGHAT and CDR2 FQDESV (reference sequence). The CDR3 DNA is TGTGCCAGCAGCCCAAATCAGGCATTCACAGATACGCAGTATTTT. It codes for CASSPNQAFTDTQYF. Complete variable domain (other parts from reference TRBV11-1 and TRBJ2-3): EAEVAQSPRYKITEKSQAVAFWCDPISGHATLYWYRQILGQGPELLVQFQDESVVDDSQLPKDRFSAERLKGVDSTLKIQPAELGDSAMYLCASSPNQAFTDTQYFGPGTRLTVL.

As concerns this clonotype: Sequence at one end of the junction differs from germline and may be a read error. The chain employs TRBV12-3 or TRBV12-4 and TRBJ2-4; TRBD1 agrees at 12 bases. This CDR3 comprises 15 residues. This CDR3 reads CASRGTGGTKHIQYF. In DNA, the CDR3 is TGTGCCAGCAGGGGGACAGGGGGCACCAAACACATTCAGTACTTC.

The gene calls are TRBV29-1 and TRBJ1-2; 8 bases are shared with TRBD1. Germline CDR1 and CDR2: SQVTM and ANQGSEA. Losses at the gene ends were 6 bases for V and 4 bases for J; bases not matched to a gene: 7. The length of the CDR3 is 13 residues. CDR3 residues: CSVGQGGSYGYTF. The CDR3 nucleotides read TGCAGCGTCGGACAGGGCGGAAGCTATGGCTACACCTTC. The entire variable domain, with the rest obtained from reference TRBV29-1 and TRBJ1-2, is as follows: SAVISQKPSRDICQRGTSLTIQCQVDSQVTMMFWYRQQPGQSLTLIATANQGSEATYESGFVIDKFPISRPNLTFSTLTVSNMSPEDSSIYLCSVGQGGSYGYTFGSGTRLTVV.